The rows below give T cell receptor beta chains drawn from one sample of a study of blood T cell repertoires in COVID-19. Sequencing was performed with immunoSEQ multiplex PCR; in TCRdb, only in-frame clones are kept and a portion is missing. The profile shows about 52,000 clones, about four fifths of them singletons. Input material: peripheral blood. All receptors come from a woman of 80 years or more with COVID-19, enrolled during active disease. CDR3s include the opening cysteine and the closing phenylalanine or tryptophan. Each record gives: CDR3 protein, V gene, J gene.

cdr3_aa: CASSKFPKSQGLLRISGNTIYF
v_call: TRBV21-1
j_call: TRBJ1-3

cdr3_aa: CASSSPGASMTQHF
v_call: TRBV28
j_call: TRBJ1-5

cdr3_aa: CASSRTGLSSSYEQYF
v_call: TRBV7-9
j_call: TRBJ2-7

cdr3_aa: CASSQQGELGYTF
v_call: TRBV28
j_call: TRBJ1-2

cdr3_aa: CASSLTIAGEGNTQYF
v_call: TRBV7-3
j_call: TRBJ2-3

cdr3_aa: CASSVGTGGASYEQYF
v_call: TRBV6-1
j_call: TRBJ2-7

cdr3_aa: CASSPTRVGGYTF
v_call: TRBV10-1
j_call: TRBJ1-2

cdr3_aa: CASSQGPSGPGETQYF
v_call: TRBV3-1/TRBV3-2
j_call: TRBJ2-5

cdr3_aa: CASSPRGSVDGEQYF
v_call: TRBV6-6
j_call: TRBJ2-7

cdr3_aa: CAISEIGGDRYGYTF
v_call: TRBV10-3
j_call: TRBJ1-2

cdr3_aa: CASSLGSSGRRYNEQFF
v_call: TRBV7-2
j_call: TRBJ2-1

cdr3_aa: CASSFISTYEQYF
v_call: TRBV12-3/TRBV12-4
j_call: TRBJ2-7